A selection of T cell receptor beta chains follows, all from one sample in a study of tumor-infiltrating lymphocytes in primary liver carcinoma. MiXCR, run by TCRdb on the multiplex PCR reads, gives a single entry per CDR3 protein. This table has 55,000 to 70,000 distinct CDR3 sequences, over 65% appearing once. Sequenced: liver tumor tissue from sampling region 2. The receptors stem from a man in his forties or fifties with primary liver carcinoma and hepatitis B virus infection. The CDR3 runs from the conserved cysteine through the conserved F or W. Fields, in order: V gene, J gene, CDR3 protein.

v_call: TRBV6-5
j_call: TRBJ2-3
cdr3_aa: CASSYAGVASTQYF

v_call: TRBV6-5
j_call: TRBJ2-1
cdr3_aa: CVSSRLASSEQFF

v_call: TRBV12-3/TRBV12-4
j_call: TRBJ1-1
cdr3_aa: CASRYVTAEAFF

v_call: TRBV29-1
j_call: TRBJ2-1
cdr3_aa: CSTRPGANEHFF

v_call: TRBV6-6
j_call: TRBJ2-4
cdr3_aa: CASSYGGSGLQFPKNIQYF

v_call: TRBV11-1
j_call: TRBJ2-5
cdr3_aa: CASSFFSGSLETQYF

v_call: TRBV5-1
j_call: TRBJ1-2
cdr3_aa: CASSSYAGQGGGYSF

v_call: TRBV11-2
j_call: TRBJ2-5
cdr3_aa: CTGSQIPGGGKETQYF

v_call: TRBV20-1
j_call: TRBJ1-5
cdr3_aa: CSAIRTGSLNQPQHF

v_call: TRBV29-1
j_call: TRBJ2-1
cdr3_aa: CSVLGQPQGAYNEQFF

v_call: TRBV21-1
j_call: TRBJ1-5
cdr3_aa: CASSKRGYSNQPQHF

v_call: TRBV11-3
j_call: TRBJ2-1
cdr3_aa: CASSLTGTSLYNEEFF

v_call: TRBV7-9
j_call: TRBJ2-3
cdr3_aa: CASSLEGSTDTQYF

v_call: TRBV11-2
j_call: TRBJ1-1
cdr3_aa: CASSPGHGRNTEVFF

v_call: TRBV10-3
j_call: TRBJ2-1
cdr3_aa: CATLYSPLGSNNEQFF

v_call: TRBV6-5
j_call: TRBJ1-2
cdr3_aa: CASGGTGGFNDYTF

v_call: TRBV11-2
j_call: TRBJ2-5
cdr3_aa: CASSLDPWSIGRGETQYF

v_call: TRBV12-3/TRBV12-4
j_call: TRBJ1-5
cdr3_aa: CVSGFGQGSNQPHHF

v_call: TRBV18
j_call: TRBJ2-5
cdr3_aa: CANSTFTGTGGQETQYF

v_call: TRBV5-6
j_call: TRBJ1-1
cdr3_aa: CASSLQGLNTEVFF

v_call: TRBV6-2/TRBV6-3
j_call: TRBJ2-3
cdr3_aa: CASTRGRTLGGDTQYF

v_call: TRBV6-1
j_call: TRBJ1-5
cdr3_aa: CASSEGGAESNQPQHF

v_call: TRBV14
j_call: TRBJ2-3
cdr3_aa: CASSLSRSDTQYF

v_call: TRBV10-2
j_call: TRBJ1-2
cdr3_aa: CASTGTAYVYTF

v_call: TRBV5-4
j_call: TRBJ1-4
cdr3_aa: CASNFVGQREVF

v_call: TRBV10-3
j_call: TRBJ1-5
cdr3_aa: CAISKYEGDQPQHF

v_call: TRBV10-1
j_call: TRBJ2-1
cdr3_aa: CASSEYRTVGRELNEQSF

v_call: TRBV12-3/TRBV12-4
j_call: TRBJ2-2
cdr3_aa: CASSFQGTGELFF

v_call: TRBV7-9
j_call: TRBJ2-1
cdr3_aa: CASSLPYREPKTNEQFF

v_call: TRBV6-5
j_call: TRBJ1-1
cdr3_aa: CASSYDAGSLNTEAFF

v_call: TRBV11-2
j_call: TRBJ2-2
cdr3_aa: CASNKSGSPGELFF

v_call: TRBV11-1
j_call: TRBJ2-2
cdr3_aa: CASSLVGGTNTEELFF

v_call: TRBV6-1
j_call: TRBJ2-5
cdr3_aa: CVSGDRGRVTQYF

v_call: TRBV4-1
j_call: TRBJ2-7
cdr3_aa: CARTPGTSGTYEQYF

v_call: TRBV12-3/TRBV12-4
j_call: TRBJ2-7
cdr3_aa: CASRLRDTSTNEQYF

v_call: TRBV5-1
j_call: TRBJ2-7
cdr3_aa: CASSLLGTGAYKQYF

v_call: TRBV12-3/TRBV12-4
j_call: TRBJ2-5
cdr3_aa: CTSRRGTSGIQETQYF

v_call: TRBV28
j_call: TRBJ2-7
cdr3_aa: CASSLGGHVSYKQYF

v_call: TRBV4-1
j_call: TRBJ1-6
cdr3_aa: CASSHHLQGADLPLYF

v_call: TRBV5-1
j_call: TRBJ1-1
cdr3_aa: CASSSQRETEAFF

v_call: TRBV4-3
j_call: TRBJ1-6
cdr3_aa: CVSSSWDRGRNSPLHF

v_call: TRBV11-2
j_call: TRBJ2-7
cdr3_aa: CAGSLGSTGHEQYF

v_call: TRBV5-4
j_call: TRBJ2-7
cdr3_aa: CASSLTGQNLYEQYF

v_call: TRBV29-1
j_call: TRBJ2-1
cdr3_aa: CSVPDSGQFF